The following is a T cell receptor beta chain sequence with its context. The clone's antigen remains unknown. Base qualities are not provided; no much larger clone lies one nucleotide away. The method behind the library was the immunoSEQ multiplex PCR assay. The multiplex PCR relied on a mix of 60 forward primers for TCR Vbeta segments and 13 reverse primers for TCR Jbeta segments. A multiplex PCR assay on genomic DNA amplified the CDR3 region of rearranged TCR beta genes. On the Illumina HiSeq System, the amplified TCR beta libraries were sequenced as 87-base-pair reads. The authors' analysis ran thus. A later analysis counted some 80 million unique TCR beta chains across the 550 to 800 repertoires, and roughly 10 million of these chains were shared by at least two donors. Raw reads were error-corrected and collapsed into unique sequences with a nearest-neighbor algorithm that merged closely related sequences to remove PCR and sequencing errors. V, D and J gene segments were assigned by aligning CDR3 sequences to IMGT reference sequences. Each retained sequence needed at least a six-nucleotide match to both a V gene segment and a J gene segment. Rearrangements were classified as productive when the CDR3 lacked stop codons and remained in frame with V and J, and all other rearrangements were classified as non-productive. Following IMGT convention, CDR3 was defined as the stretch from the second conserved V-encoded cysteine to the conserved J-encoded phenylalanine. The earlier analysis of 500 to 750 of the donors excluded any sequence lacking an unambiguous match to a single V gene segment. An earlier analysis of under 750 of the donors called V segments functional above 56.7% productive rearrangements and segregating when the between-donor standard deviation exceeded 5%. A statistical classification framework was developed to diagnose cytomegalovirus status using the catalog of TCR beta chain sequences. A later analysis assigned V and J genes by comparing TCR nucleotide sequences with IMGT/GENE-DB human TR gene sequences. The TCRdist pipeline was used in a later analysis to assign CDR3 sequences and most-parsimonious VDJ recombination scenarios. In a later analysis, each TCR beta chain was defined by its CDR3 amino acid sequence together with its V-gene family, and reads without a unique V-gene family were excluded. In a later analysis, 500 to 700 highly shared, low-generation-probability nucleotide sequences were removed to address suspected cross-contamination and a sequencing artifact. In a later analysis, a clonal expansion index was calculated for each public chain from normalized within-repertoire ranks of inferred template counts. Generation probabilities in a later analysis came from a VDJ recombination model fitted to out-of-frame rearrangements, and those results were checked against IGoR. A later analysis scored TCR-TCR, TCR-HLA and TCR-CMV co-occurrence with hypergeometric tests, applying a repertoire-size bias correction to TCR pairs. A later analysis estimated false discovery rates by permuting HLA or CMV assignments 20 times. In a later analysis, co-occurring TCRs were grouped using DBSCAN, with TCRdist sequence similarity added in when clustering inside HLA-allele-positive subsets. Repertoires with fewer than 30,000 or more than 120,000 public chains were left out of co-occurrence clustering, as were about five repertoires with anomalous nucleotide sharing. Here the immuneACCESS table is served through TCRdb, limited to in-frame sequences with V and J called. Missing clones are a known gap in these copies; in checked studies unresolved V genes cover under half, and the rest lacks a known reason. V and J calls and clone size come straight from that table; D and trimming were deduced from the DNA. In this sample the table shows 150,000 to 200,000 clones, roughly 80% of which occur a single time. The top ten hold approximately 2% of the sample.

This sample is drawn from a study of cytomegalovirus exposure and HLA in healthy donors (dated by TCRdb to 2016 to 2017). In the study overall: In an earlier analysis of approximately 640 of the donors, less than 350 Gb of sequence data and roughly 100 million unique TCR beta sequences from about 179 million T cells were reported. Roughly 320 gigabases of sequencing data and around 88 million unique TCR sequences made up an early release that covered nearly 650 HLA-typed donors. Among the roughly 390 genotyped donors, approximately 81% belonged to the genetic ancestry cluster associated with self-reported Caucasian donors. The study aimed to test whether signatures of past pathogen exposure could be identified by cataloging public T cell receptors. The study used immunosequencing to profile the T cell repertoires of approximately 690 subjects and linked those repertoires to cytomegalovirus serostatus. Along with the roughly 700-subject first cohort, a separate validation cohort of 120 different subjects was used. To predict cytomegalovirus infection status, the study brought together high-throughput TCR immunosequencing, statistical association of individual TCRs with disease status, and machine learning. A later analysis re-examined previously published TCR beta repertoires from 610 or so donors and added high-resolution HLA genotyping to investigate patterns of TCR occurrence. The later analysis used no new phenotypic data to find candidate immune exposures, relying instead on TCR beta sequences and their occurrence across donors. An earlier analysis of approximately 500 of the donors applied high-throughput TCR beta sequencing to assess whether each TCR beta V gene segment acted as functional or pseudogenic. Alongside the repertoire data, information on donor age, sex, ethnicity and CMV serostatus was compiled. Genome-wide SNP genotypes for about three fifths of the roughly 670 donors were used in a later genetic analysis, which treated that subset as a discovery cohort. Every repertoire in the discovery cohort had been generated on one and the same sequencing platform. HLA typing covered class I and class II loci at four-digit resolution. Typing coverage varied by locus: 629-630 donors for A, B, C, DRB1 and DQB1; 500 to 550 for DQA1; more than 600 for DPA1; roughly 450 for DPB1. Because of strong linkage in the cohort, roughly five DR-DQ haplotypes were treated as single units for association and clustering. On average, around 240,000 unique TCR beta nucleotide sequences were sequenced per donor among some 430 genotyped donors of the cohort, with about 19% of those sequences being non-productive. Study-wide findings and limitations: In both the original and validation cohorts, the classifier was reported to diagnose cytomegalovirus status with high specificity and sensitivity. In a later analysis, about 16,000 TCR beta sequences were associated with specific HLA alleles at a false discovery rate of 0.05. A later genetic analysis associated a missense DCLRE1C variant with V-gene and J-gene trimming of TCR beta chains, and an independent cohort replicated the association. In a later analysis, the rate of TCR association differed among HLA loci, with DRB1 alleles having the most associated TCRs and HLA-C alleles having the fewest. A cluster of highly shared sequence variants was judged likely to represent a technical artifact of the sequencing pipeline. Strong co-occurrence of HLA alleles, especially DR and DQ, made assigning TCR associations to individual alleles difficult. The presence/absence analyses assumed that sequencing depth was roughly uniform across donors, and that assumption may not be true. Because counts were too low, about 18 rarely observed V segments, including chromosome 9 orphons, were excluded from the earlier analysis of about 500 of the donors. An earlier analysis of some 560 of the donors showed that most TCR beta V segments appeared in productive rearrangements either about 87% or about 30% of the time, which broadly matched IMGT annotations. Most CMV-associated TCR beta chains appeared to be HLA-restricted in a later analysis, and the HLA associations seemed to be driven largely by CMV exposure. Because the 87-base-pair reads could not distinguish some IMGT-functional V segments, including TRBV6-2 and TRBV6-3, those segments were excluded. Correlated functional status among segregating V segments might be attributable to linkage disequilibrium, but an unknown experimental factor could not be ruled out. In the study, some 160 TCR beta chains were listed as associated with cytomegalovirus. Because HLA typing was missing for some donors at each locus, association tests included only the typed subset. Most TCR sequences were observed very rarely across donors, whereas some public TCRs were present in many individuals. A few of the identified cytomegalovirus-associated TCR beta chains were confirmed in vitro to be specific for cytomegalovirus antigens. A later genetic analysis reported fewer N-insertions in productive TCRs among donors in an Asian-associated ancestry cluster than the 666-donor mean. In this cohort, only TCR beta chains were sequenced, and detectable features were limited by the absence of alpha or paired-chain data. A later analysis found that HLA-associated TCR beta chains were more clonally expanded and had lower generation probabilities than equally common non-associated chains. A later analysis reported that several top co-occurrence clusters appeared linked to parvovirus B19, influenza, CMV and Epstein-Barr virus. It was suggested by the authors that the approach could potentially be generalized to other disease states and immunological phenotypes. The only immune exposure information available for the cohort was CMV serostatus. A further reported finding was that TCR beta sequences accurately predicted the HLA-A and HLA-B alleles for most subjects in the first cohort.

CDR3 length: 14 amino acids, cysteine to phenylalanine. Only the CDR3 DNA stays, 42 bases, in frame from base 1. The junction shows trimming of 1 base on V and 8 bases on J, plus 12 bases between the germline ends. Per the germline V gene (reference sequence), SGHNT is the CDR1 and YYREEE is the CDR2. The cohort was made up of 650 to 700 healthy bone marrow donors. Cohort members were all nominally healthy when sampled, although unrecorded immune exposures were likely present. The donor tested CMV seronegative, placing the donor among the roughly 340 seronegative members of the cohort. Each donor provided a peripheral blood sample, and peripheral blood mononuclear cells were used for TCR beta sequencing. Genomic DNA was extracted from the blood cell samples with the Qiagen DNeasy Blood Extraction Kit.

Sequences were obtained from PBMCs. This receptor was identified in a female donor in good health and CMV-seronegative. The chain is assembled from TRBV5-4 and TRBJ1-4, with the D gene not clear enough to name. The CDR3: CASSLRGFQEKLFF. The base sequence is TGTGCCAGCAGCTTGCGGGGATTCCAAGAAAAACTGTTTTTT.